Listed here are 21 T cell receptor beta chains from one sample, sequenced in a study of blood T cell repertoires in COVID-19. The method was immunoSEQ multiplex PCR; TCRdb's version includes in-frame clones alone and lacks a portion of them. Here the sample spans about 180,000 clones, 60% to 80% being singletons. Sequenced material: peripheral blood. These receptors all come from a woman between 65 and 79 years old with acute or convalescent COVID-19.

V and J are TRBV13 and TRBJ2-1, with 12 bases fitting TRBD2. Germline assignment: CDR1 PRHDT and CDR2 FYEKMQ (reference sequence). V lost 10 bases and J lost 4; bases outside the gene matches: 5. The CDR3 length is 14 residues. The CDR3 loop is CATTLAGGYNEQFF. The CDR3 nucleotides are TGTGCCACCACCCTAGCGGGAGGGTACAATGAGCAGTTCTTC.

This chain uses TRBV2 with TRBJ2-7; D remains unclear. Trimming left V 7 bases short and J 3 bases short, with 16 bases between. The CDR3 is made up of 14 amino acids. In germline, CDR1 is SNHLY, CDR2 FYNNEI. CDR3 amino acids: CASMRQPGGYEQYF. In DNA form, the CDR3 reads TGTGCCAGCATGAGGCAGCCCGGCGGCTACGAGCAGTACTTC.

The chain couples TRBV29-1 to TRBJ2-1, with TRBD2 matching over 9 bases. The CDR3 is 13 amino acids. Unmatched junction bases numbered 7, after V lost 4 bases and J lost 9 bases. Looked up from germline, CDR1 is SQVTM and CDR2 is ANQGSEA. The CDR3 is CSVVVAGDGEQFF. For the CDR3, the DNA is TGCAGCGTTGTCGTAGCGGGAGACGGTGAGCAGTTCTTC.

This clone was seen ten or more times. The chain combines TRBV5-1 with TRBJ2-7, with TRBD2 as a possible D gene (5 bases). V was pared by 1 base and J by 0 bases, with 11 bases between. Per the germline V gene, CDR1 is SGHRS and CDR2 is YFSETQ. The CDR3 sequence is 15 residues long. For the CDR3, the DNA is TGCGCCAGCAGCTTGTTCAGCGGACCCTCCTACGAGCAGTACTTC. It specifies CASSLFSGPSYEQYF.

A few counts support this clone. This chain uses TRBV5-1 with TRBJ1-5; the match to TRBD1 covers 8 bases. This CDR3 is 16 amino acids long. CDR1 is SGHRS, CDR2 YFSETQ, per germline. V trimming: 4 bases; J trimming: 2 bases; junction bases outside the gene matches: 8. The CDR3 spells CASSPGGGGGNQPQHF. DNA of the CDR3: TGCGCCAGCAGCCCAGGGGGCGGGGGAGGCAATCAGCCCCAGCATTTT.

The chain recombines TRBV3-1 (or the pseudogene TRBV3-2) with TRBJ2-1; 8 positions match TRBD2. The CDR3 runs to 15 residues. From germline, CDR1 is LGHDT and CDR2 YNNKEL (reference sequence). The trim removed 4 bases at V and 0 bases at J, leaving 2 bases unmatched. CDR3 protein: CASSPSGSSYNEQFF. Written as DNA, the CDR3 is TGTGCCAGCAGCCCCAGCGGGAGCTCCTACAATGAGCAGTTCTTC.

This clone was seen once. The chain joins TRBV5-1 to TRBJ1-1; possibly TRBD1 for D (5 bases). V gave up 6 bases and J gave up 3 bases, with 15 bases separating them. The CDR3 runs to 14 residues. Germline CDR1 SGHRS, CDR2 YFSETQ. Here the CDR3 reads CASTRVYRDTEAFF. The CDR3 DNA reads TGCGCCAGCACCAGGGTTTATCGAGACACTGAAGCTTTCTTT.

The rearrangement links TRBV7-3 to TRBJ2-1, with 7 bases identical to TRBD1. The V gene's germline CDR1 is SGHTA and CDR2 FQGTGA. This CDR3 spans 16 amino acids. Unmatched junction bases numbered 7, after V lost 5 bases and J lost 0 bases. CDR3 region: CASSQMGQSSYNEQFF. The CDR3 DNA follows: TGTGCCAGCAGCCAAATGGGACAGAGCTCCTACAATGAGCAGTTCTTC.

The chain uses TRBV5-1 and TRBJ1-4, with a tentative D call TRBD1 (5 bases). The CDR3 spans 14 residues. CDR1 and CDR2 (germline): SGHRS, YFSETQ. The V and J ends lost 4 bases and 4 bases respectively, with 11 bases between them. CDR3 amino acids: CASSPRGFNEKLFF. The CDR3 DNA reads TGCGCCAGCAGCCCCCGGGGGTTTAATGAAAAACTGTTTTTT.

The CDR3 DNA reads TGTGCCAGCAGTGATCTCAACAGAGTGGTGAACTATGGCTACACCTTC. Translating gives CASSDLNRVVNYGYTF. This sequence joins TRBV6-1 and TRBJ1-2; D is undetermined. The V and J ends lost 3 bases and 2 bases respectively, with 16 bases between them. In germline, CDR1 is MNHNS, CDR2 SASEGT. The CDR3 consists of 16 residues.

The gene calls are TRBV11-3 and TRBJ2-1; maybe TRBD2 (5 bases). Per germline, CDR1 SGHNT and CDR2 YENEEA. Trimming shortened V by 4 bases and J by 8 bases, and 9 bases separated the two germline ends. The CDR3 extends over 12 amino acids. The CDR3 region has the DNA TGTGCCAGCAGCTCCTTCGGGGATGAGCAGTTCTTC. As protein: CASSSFGDEQFF.

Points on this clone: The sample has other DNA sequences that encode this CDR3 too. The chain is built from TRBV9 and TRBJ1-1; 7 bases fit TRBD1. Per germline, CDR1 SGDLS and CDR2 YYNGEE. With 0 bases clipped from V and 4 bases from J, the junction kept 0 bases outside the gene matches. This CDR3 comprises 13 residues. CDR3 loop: CASSVGTGTEAFF. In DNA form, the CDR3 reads TGTGCCAGCAGCGTAGGGACAGGCACTGAAGCTTTCTTT.

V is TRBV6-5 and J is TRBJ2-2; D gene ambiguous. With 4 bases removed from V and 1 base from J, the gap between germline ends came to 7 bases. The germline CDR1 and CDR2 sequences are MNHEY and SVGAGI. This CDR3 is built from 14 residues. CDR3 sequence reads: CASSSQMNTGELFF. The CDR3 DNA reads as TGTGCCAGCAGTTCCCAGATGAACACCGGGGAGCTGTTTTTT.

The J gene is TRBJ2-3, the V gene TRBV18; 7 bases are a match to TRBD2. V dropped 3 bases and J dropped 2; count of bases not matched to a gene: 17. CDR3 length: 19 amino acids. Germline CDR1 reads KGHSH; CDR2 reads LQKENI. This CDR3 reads CASSPRLAPGGSITDTQYF. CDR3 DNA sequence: TGTGCCAGCTCACCCAGACTAGCACCCGGGGGTTCTATCACAGATACGCAGTATTTT.

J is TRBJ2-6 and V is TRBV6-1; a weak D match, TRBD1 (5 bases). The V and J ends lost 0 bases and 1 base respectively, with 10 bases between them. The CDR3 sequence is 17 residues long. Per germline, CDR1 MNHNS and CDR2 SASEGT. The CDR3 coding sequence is TGTGCCAGCAGTGAAGCGACAGTGGTGTCTGGGGCCAACGTCCTGACTTTC. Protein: CASSEATVVSGANVLTF.

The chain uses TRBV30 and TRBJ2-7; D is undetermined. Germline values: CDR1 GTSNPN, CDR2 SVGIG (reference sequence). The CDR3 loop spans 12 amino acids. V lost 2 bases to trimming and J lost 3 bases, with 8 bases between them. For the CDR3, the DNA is TGTGCCTGGAGTTTAGTCGACTACGAGCAGTACTTC. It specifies CAWSLVDYEQYF.

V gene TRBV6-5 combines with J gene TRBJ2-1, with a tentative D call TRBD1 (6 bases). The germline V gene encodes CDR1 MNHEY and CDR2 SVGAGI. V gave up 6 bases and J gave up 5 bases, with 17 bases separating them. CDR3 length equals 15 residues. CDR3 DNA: TGTGCCAGCAGGAGGTCACAGGGAAGTAACAATGAGCAGTTCTTC. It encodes CASRRSQGSNNEQFF.

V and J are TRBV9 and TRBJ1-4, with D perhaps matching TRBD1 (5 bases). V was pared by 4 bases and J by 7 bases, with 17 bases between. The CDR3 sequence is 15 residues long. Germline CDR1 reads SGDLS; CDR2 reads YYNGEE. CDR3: CASSPRGELGEKLFF. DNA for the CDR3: TGTGCCAGCAGCCCTCGGGGGGAGTTGGGTGAAAAACTGTTTTTT.

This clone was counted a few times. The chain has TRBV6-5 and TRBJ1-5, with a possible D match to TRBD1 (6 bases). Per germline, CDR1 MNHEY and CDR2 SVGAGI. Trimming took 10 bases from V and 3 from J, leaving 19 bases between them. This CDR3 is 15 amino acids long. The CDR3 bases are TGTGCCACTCAAAGGGGCAGGGGTGACAATCAGCCCCAGCATTTT. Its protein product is CATQRGRGDNQPQHF.

CDR3 coding DNA: TGTGCCAGCAGTGAGCAAGCGGGAGTTGCCAATGAGCAGTTCTTC. Translating it yields CASSEQAGVANEQFF. This chain links TRBV6-4 with TRBJ2-1; TRBD2 matches 8 bases. This CDR3 is 15 amino acids long. Trimming at V came to 3 bases and at J to 6 bases, leaving 7 bases not matched to a gene. The germline gives CDR1 MRHNA, CDR2 SNTAGT.

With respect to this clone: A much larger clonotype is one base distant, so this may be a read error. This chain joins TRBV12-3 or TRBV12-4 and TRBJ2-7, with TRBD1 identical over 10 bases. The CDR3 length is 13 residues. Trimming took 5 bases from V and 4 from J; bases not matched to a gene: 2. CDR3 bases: TGTGCCAGCAGTCCGGGACAGGGGTACGAGCAGTACTTC. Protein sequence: CASSPGQGYEQYF.